Each of the 20 T cell receptor beta chains below was sequenced from the same sample in a study of human T cells and chemical hapten exposure. MiXCR, run by TCRdb on the RACE reads, gives a single entry per CDR3 protein. The data contain nearly 350,000 distinct CDR3 sequences, 5.5% to 8% of them singletons. Time point specified: patch test 1, 2 weeks after DPC sensitization. Documented treatment: therapeutic diphenylcyclopropenone sensitization with weekly scalp DPC. The sample here was whole blood, taken in connection with sensitization to the hapten diphenylcyclopropenone (DPC). Source of these receptors: a young woman with alopecia areata. Some clones in this sample may be carry-over from other donors' samples.

This clonotype was picked up a small number of times. V and J are TRBV5-1 and TRBJ2-1; TRBD1 might be the D (6 bases). Germline V gives CDR1 SGHRS, CDR2 YFSETQ. This CDR3 comprises 16 residues. V gave up 4 bases and J gave up 2 bases, with 16 bases separating them. The chain's CDR3 is CASSPGLQGTYNEQFF. The CDR3 DNA is TGCGCCAGCAGCCCCGGCCTACAGGGTACCTACAATGAGCAGTTCTTC.

The CDR3 DNA reads TGTGCCAGCAGCCGTGAGTGGCCCACTGAAGCTTTCTTT. Translation gives CASSREWPTEAFF. The chain employs TRBV7-6 and TRBJ1-1, with D unresolved. The germline V gene encodes CDR1 SGHVS and CDR2 FNYEAQ. This CDR3 spans 13 amino acids. V lost 5 bases and J 4 bases, leaving 11 bases between the germline ends.

This clonotype was seen a handful of times. Relative to the germline gene, one junction end is altered; a read error may explain this. The chain recombines TRBV14 with TRBJ2-3, with TRBD1 identical over 10 bases. CDR1 SGHDN and CDR2 FVKESK come from the germline V gene. This CDR3 comprises 16 residues. For the CDR3, the DNA is TGTGCCAGCAGCCCCGTGTCGGGACAGGGGAAGATAGCGTTGGATTTT. Encoded protein: CASSPVSGQGKIALDF.

This clonotype has a handful of counts. The V gene is TRBV5-1, the J gene TRBJ2-3; 7 bases match TRBD1. The ends lost 0 bases at V and 7 bases at J; junction bases unmatched: 8. The V gene's germline CDR1 is SGHRS and CDR2 YFSETQ. This CDR3 comprises 15 residues. CDR3 nucleotide sequence: TGCGCCAGCAGCTTGGAGGACAGGCTCCAACATACGCAGTATTTT. It translates to CASSLEDRLQHTQYF. Complete variable domain (other parts from reference TRBV5-1 and TRBJ2-3): KAGVTQTPRYLIKTRGQQVTLSCSPISGHRSVSWYQQTPGQGLQFLFEYFSETQRNKGNFPGRFSGRQFSNSRSEMNVSTLELGDSALYLCASSLEDRLQHTQYFGPGTRLTVL.

This rearrangement joins TRBV29-1 to TRBJ1-2, with D tentatively TRBD1 (5 bases). V was pared by 7 bases and J by 8 bases, with 23 bases between. Germline CDR1 is SQVTM and CDR2 is ANQGSEA. This CDR3 spans 14 amino acids. Here the CDR3 reads CSARGSALGLGYTF. The CDR3 coding sequence is TGCAGCGCTCGGGGCTCAGCTCTCGGACTGGGCTACACCTTC.

The chain is built from TRBV28 and TRBJ2-2; TRBD1 might be the D (5 bases). The germline V and J ends were trimmed by 6 bases and 0 bases, with 14 bases remaining between them. There are 16 residues in the CDR3. Germline lookup yields CDR1 MDHEN and CDR2 SYDVKM. The CDR3 is CASREGALANTGELFF. The CDR3 nucleotides are TGTGCCAGCAGGGAAGGGGCGCTCGCGAACACCGGGGAGCTGTTTTTT.

This clonotype occurred many times. The chain has TRBV20-1 and TRBJ1-5; 8 positions match TRBD1. Per the germline V gene, CDR1 is DFQATT and CDR2 is SNEGSKA (reference sequence). J was trimmed by 7 bases and V by 0 bases; bases with no gene match: 5. The CDR3 has 14 amino acids. The CDR3 DNA follows: TGCAGTGCTAGAGAACAGGGGGATTTCCAGCCCCAGCATTTT. It is translated as CSAREQGDFQPQHF.

This clonotype was picked up many times. This rearrangement joins TRBV2 to TRBJ1-5, with D unresolved. Trimming stripped 4 bases from V and 4 bases from J, with 11 bases between. CDR3 length: 14 residues. Per germline, CDR1 SNHLY and CDR2 FYNNEI. For the CDR3, the DNA is TGTGCCAGCAGTGGTGCAGGTAATAATCAGCCCCAGCATTTT. Translation: CASSGAGNNQPQHF.

The chain combines TRBV5-6 with TRBJ2-2; D gene ambiguous. The CDR3 spans 18 residues. V was cut by 1 base and J by 3 bases, with 19 bases left in between. Looked up from germline, CDR1 is SGHDT and CDR2 is YYEEEE. As DNA, the CDR3 is TGTGCCAGCAGCTTGATCTCACGGACCTACATGGACACCGGGGAGCTGTTTTTT. It yields the protein CASSLISRTYMDTGELFF.

This clonotype was counted only a few times. The chain combines TRBV10-3 with TRBJ1-6; the D is unclear. Germline lookup yields CDR1 ENHRY and CDR2 SYGVKD. This CDR3 is built from 14 residues. V was clipped by 3 bases and J by 0 bases, with 3 bases between them. CDR3 sequence: CAISESSYNSPLHF. The CDR3 coding sequence is TGTGCCATCAGTGAAAGCTCCTATAATTCACCCCTCCACTTT.

This clonotype was seen many times. CDR3 nucleotide sequence: TGCGCCAGCAGCCTAGCGGGGGATGAGACCCAGTACTTC. As protein: CASSLAGDETQYF. The V gene is TRBV5-1, the J gene TRBJ2-5, with TRBD2 matching 10 bases. The CDR3 consists of 13 residues. Germline CDR1 reads SGHRS; CDR2 reads YFSETQ. V gave up 4 bases and J gave up 5 bases; unmatched junction bases: 2.

In regard to this clonotype: Sequence at one end of the junction differs from germline and may be a read error. The chain has TRBV6-2 or TRBV6-3 and TRBJ2-1, with 9 bases matching TRBD1. CDR3 length: 12 residues. CDR1 and CDR2 from the germline V gene are MNHEY and SVGEGT. The CDR3: CASSRDRAKQCF. CDR3 nucleotides: TGTGCCAGCAGCAGGGACAGGGCTAAGCAGTGCTTC.

CDR3 coding DNA: TGTGCCAGCTCACCATTTGAAGGGTTGAACACTGAAGCTTTCTTT. Its translation is CASSPFEGLNTEAFF. This chain connects TRBV18 to TRBJ1-1; D is uncertain. Germline V CDR1 and CDR2: KGHSH, LQKENI. CDR3 length equals 15 residues. V lost 2 bases and J lost 0, with 10 bases in between.

The V gene is TRBV12-3 or TRBV12-4, the J gene TRBJ1-3, with 8 positions matching TRBD1. V was pared by 7 bases and J by 3 bases, with 11 bases of the junction left unmatched. This CDR3 has 16 residues. The CDR3 protein is CASNPDRGTFGNTIYF. The DNA of the CDR3 is TGTGCCAGCAACCCCGACAGGGGAACGTTTGGAAACACCATATATTTT.

This rearrangement joins TRBV7-8 to TRBJ1-1; D is perhaps TRBD1 (6 bases). V was trimmed by 0 bases and J by 0 bases, leaving 20 bases between them. The CDR3 has 19 residues. From germline, CDR1 is SGHVS and CDR2 FQNEAQ. The CDR3 region has the DNA TGTGCCAGCAGCTTAGCGAGAGCAGGACAGACCATGATGAACACTGAAGCTTTCTTT. Its protein is CASSLARAGQTMMNTEAFF. Looking up the rest from reference TRBV7-8 and TRBJ1-1 gives the full variable domain: GAGVSQSPRYKVAKRGQDVALRCDPISGHVSLFWYQQALGQGPEFLTYFQNEAQLDKSGLPSDRFFAERPEGSVSTLKIQRTQQEDSAVYLCASSLARAGQTMMNTEAFFGQGTRLTVV.

This clonotype was counted only a few times. The V and J genes are TRBV29-1 and TRBJ1-3; TRBD1 might be the D (6 bases). Germline lookup yields CDR1 SQVTM and CDR2 ANQGSEA. The V end lost 7 bases, the J end lost 2 bases, and 15 bases lay between the germline ends. This CDR3 has 14 amino acids. The CDR3: CSGYRARPGNTIYF. The CDR3, as DNA: TGCAGCGGTTACAGGGCTCGTCCTGGAAACACCATATATTTT. Looking up the rest from reference TRBV29-1 and TRBJ1-3 gives the full variable domain: SAVISQKPSRDICQRGTSLTIQCQVDSQVTMMFWYRQQPGQSLTLIATANQGSEATYESGFVIDKFPISRPNLTFSTLTVSNMSPEDSSIYLCSGYRARPGNTIYFGEGSWLTVV.

This clonotype has a count of ten or more. The J gene is TRBJ1-1, the V gene TRBV7-2, with D perhaps matching TRBD1 (6 bases). Between the trimmed V and J ends, which lost 4 bases and 3 bases, there was a span of 9 bases. The germline V gene encodes CDR1 SGHTA and CDR2 FQGNSA. This CDR3 is 13 amino acids long. CDR3 protein: CASSSGQYTEAFF. The CDR3 bases are TGTGCCAGCAGCTCCGGACAGTACACTGAAGCTTTCTTT.

This clonotype was seen only a few times. The chain links TRBV4-2 to TRBJ1-6; 7 bases map to TRBD1. The trim removed 6 bases at V and 5 bases at J, leaving 7 bases unmatched. Germline assignment: CDR1 LGHNA and CDR2 YNFKEQ. The CDR3 length is 15 residues. CDR3 sequence (DNA): TGTGCCAGCAGGAGCCTCGGGACAGATAATTCACCCCTCCACTTT. Amino acid sequence: CASRSLGTDNSPLHF.

This clonotype was seen many times. V gene TRBV6-1 combines with J gene TRBJ1-6; 10 nucleotides align to TRBD1. Per germline, CDR1 MNHNS and CDR2 SASEGT. J was trimmed by 8 bases and V by 5 bases; bases with no gene match: 3. This CDR3 region has 14 residues. Here the CDR3 DNA reads TGTGCCAGCAGTCGACAGGGGGCTGATTCACCCCTCCACTTT. Its translation: CASSRQGADSPLHF.

This clonotype was detected many times. The chain has TRBV28 and TRBJ1-2; D possibly corresponds to TRBD1 (5 bases). Germline values: CDR1 MDHEN, CDR2 SYDVKM. V lost 5 bases, J lost 3 bases, and 19 bases lay in between. The CDR3 runs 16 residues. CDR3 protein: CASSTYDSDGYYGYTF. CDR3 sequence (DNA): TGTGCCAGCAGTACGTACGACAGTGATGGGTACTATGGCTACACCTTC.